This paragraph covers one T cell receptor (beta chain) sequence. The data belong to a study of shared clonotypes between healthy human individuals. Germline V CDR1 and CDR2: LGHNA, YSLEER. CDR3 length equals 15 residues. V shed 0 bases and J 5 bases; nucleotides not matched to a gene: 6. Every subset had its genomic DNA shared out evenly among several immunoSEQ plates. Per the original methods: ImmunoSEQ sequences covered only the junction and lacked quality scores; filtering therefore differed. The assay was immunoSEQ multiplex PCR, and TCRdb's table has in-frame clones only and misses some. V and J calls and clone size are those listed in that table; D and trimming were worked out from the DNA. Of about half a million clones detected, roughly 83% appear once; the ten largest clones hold about 13%.

This receptor was obtained from a woman aged 40 to 50 in good health. Some clones in this sample may be carry-over from other donors' samples. The J gene is TRBJ2-5, the V gene TRBV4-3; TRBD2 aligns across 7 bases. Material for sequencing was PBMCs. CDR3: CASSQDEGGPETQYF. The CDR3 DNA sequence: TGCGCCAGCAGCCAAGATGAGGGAGGGCCGGAGACCCAGTACTTC.